The clone carrying this T cell receptor (beta chain) was counted a few times. Its antigen remains unidentified. There were healthy Caucasian individuals from Russia, aged roughly 6 to 90, serving as donors. A second PCR, run for 7 to 11 cycles, used a sample-barcoded 5' primer plus a J-beta primer mix. From the 5' RACE reads, TCRdb called clonotypes with MiXCR, one entry per CDR3 protein. The sample lists 800,000 or so distinct CDR3 sequences; more than 20% were seen once. This sample is drawn from a study of blood T cells in healthy people across ages. Study-level information: Roughly one uniquely barcoded beta molecule per two T cells was captured.

Study-wide results and caveats: Long-lived donors had more naive CD4+ cells and higher diversity than aged donors.

Separately, the same data were catalogued under a study of T cells of mothers and their children. Turning to that study: Over 8.5 million TCR beta CDR3 reads were obtained from each mother, and roughly 3 million from each child.

Sequences were obtained from blood. The sequence was obtained from a boy aged 10-17 years in good health.

The CDR3: CASRRDRNYGYTF. The CDR3 nucleotides read TGTGCCAGCAGGAGGGACAGGAACTATGGCTACACCTTC. This chain connects TRBV6-2 or TRBV6-3 to TRBJ1-2; 8 positions agree with TRBD1. With V trimmed by 6 bases and J by 2 bases, 2 bases remained unmatched. Germline CDR1 is MNHEY and CDR2 is SVGEGT. CDR3 length equals 13 residues.